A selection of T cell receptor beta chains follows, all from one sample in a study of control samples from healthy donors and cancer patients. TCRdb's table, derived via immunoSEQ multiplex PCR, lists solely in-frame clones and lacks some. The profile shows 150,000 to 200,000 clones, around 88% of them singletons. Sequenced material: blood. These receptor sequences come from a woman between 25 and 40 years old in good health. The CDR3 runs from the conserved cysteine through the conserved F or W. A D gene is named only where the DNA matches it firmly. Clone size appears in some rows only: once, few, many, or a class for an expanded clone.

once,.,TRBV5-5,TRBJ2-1,TGTGCCAGCAGCTTGTATCTAGAGTATGAGCAGTTCTTC,CASSLYLEYEQFF
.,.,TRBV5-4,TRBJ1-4,TGTGCCAGCAGCATCGGGGGGGCTAATGAAAAACTGTTTTTT,CASSIGGANEKLFF
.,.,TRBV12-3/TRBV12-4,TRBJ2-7,TGTGCCAGCAGTTTCGCAGTCGAGCAGTACTTC,CASSFAVEQYF
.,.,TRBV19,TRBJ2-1,TGTGCCAGTAGTATCCGGCGGGCAGGCTCCTACAATGAGCAGTTCTTC,CASSIRRAGSYNEQFF
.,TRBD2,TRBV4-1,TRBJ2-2,TGCGCCAGCAGCCATGGAGCGGGGGTTGACGGGGAGCTGTTTTTT,CASSHGAGVDGELFF
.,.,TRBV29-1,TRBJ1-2,TGCAGCGTTTCAGGAGAGAACTATGGCTACACCTTC,CSVSGENYGYTF
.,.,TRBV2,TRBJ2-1,TGTGCCAGTCGGGAATTGGGGGGCTACTACAATGAGCAGTTCTTC,CASRELGGYYNEQFF
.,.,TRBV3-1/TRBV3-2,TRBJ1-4,TGTGCCAGCAGCCAAGGGGGCTTGGGCGATGAAAAACTGTTTTTT,CASSQGGLGDEKLFF
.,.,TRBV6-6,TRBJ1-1,TGTGCCAGCAGTTACAGTCGGGGGGCAGGGAACACTGAAGCTTTCTTT,CASSYSRGAGNTEAFF
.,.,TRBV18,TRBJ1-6,TGTGCCAGCTCACTCCAAGGGGGTAGTCATTCACCCCTCCACTTT,CASSLQGGSHSPLHF
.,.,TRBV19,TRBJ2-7,TGTGCCAGTAGTCTGAGCGCCGTGGGCGAGCAGTACTTC,CASSLSAVGEQYF
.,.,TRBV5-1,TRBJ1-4,TGCGCCAGCAGCGGGGGACGGCTGAATGAAAAACTGTTTTTT,CASSGGRLNEKLFF
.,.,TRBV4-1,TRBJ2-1,TGCGCCAGCAGCCAAGCTAATTTGAGAGTTGGCAATGAGCAGTTCTTC,CASSQANLRVGNEQFF
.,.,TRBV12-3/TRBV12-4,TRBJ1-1,TGTGCCAGCAGTTTGGCGGGGACCCTGGTGTTT,CASSLAGTLVF
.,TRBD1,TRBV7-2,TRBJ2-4,TGTGCCAGCAGCCCTCGGACAGGGAACATTCAGTACTTC,CASSPRTGNIQYF
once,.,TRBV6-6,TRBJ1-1,TGTGCCAGCAGTTACTCGTCCACTGAAGCTTTCTTT,CASSYSSTEAFF
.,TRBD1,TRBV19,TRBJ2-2,TGTGCCAGTAGTCCTGGGGGGACAGGCACCGGGGAGCTGTTTTTT,CASSPGGTGTGELFF
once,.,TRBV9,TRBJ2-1,TGTGCCAGCAGCCCCGGCAGCAACAATGAGCAGTTCTTC,CASSPGSNNEQFF
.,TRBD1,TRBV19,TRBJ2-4,TGTGCCAGTACCACCCGGACAGGGTTAGCCAAAAACATTCAGTACTTC,CASTTRTGLAKNIQYF
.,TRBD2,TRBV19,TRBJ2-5,TGTGCCAGTAGTATCGGTCTAGCGGGAGCGGGGACCCAGTACTTC,CASSIGLAGAGTQYF
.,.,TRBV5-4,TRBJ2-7,TGTGCCAGCAGCTTTGGAGGCTCCTCCTACGAGCAGTACTTC,CASSFGGSSYEQYF
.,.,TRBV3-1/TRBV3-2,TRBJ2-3,TGTGCCAGCAGCCAAGGGCTACTCGGGGGTAGAGATACGCAGTATTTT,CASSQGLLGGRDTQYF